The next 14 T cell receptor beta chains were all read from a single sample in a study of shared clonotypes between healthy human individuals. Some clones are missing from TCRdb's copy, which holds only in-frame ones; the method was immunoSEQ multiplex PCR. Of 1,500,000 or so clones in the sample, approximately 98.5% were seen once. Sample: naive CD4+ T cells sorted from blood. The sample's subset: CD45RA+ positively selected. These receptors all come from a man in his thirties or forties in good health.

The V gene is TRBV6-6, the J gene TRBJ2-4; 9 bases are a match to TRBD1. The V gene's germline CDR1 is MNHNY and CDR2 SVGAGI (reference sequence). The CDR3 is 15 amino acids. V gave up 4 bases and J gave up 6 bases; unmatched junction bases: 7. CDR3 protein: CASSSLQGARNIQYF. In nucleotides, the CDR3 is TGTGCCAGCAGTTCGTTACAGGGGGCGCGAAACATTCAGTACTTC.

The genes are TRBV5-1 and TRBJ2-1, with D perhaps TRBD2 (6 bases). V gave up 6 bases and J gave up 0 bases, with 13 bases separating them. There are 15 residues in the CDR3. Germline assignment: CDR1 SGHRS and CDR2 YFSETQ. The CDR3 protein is CASMPAGSSYNEQFF. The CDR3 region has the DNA TGCGCCAGCATGCCTGCGGGGAGCTCCTACAATGAGCAGTTCTTC.

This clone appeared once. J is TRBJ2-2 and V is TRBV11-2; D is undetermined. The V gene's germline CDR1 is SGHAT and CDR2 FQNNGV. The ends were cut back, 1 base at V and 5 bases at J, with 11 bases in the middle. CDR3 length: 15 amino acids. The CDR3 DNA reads TGTGCCAGCAGCTTAGGCCCCCTAGAGACCGGGGAGCTGTTTTTT. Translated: CASSLGPLETGELFF.

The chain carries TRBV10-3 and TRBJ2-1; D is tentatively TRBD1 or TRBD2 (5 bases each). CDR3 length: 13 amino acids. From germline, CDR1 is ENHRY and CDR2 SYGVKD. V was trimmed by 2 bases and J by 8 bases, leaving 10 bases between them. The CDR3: CAISEMLGDEQFF. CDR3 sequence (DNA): TGTGCCATCAGTGAGATGTTGGGGGATGAGCAGTTCTTC.

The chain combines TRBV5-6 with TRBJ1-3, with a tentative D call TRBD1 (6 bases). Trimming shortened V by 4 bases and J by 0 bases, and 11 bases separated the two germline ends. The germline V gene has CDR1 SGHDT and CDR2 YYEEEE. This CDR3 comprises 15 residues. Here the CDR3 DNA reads TGTGCCAGCAGCACCGGGACAAACTCTGGAAACACCATATATTTT. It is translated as CASSTGTNSGNTIYF.

The CDR3 reads CASSLTSRGYNEQFF. The DNA of the CDR3 is TGTGCCAGCAGCCTGACTAGTAGGGGATACAATGAGCAGTTCTTC. The chain recombines TRBV25-1 with TRBJ2-1; D is perhaps TRBD2 (6 bases). Germline V CDR1 and CDR2: MGHDK, SYGVNS. Trimming pared 6 bases from V and 4 bases from J, leaving 16 bases between. This CDR3 comprises 15 residues.

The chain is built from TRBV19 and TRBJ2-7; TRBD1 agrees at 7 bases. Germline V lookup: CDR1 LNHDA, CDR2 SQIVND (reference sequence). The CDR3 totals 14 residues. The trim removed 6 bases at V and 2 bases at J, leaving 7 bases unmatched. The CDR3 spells CASRTTGTAYEQYF. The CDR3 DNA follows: TGTGCCAGTAGGACGACCGGGACAGCCTACGAGCAGTACTTC. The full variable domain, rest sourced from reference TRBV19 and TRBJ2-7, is DGGITQSPKYLFRKEGQNVTLSCEQNLNHDAMYWYRQDPGQGLRLIYYSQIVNDFQKGDIAEGYSVSREKKESFPLTVTSAQKNPTAFYLCASRTTGTAYEQYFGPGTRLTVT.

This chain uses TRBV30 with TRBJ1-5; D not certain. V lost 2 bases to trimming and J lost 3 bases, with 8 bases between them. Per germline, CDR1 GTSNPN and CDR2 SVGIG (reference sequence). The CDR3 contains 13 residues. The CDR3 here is CAWSIGINQPQHF. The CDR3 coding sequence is TGTGCCTGGAGTATAGGGATCAATCAGCCCCAGCATTTT.

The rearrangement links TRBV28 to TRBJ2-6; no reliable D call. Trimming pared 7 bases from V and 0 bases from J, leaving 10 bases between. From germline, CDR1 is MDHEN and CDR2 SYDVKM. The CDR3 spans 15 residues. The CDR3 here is CASKIGPSGANVLTF. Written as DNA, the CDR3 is TGTGCCAGCAAAATCGGGCCCTCTGGGGCCAACGTCCTGACTTTC.

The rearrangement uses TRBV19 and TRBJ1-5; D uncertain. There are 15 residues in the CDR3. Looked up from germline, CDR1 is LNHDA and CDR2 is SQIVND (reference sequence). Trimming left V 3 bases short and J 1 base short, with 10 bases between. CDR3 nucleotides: TGTGCCAGTAGTATCGCTGCCGGAAGCAATCAGCCCCAGCATTTT. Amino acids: CASSIAAGSNQPQHF.

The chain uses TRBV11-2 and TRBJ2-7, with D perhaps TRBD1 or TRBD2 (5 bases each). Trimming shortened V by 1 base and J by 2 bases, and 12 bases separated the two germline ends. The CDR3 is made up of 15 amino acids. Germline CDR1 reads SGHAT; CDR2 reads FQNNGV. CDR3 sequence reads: CASSLVRENPYEQYF. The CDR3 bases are TGTGCCAGCAGCTTAGTCAGGGAGAATCCCTACGAGCAGTACTTC.

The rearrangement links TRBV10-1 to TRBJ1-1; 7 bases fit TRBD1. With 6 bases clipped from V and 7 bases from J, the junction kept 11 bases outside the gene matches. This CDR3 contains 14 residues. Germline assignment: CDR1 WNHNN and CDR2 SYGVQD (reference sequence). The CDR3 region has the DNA TGCGCCAGCAGCCCGCTGAGACAGGGTGGTGAAGCTTTCTTT. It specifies CASSPLRQGGEAFF.

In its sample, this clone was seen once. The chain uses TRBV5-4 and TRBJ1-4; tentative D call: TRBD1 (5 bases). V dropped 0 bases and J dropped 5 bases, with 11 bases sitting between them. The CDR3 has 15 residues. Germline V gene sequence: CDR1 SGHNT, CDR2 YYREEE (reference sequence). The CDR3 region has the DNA TGTGCCAGCAGCTTGGAAGCAGGGAGGAATGAAAAACTGTTTTTT. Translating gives CASSLEAGRNEKLFF.

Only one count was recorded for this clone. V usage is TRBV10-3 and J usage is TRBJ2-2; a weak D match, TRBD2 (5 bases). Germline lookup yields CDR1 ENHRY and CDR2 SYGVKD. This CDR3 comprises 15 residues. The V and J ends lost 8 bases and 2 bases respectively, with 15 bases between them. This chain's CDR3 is CAISAGKGNTGELFF. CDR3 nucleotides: TGTGCCATCTCTGCCGGGAAGGGAAACACCGGGGAGCTGTTTTTT.